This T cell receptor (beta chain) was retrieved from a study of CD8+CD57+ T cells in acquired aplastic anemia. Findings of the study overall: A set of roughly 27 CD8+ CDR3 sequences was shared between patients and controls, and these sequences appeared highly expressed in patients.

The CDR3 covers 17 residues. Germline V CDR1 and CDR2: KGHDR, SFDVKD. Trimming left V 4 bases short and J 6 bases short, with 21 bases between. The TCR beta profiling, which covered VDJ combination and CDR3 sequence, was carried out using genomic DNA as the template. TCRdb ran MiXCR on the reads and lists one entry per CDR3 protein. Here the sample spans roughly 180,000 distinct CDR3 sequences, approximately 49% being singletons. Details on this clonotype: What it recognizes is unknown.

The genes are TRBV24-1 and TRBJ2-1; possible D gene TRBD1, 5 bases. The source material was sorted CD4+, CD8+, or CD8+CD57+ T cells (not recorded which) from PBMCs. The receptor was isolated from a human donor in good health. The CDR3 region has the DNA TGTGCCACCAGTGACCCGGCCGCCAGGGTTCCGCCCAATGAGCAGTTCTTC. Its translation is CATSDPAARVPPNEQFF.